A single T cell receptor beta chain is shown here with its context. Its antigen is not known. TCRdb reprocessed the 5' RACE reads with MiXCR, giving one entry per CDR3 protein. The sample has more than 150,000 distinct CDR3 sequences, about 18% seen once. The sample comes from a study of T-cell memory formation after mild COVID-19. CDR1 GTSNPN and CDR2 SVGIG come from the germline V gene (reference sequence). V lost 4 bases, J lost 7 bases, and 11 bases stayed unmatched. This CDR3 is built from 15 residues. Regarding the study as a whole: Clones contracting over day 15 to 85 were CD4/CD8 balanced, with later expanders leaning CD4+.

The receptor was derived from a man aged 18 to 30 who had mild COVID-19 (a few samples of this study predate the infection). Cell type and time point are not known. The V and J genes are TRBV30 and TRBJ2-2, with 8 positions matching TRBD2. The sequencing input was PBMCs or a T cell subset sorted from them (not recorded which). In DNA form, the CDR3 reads TGTGCCTGGATCCCGGGGGGGCCTTGGGTCGGGGAGCTGTTTTTT. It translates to CAWIPGGPWVGELFF. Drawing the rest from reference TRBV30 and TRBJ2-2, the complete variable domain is SQTIHQWPATLVQPVGSPLSLECTVEGTSNPNLYWYRQAAGRGLQLLFYSVGIGQISSEVPQNLSASRPQDRQFILSSKKLLLSDSGFYLCAWIPGGPWVGELFFGEGSRLTVL.